A single sample is the source of the 25 T cell receptor delta chains below, sequenced in a study of gamma-delta T cells after stem cell transplantation. TCRdb reanalyzed the RT-PCR reads using CATT. This sample has 2,000 to 2,500 delta-chain clones; around 20% occur once, and the top ten carry around 7%. The source material was gamma-delta T cells. Receptor source: a human donor. It is not recorded whose cells these are; they may come from a transplant donor.

Notes on this clone: A read error is the likely source, as a far larger clone sits one nucleotide away. DNA for the CDR3: TGTGCCTGTGACTATGTACGGGGGGATACGCGAACGTACACCGATAAACTCATCTTT. It yields the protein CACDYVRGDTRTYTDKLIF. This chain connects TRDV2 to TRDJ1; 10 bases align to TRDD3. In the absence of a J gene in TCRdb, the DNA was matched to germline to assign it here. The CDR3 extends over 19 amino acids. J lost 0 bases, V lost 3 bases, and 15 bases had no gene match. Germline V CDR1 and CDR2: GEAIGNYY, EKD.

In regard to this clone: Just one base apart from a much larger clone, this may be a read error. V usage is TRDV2 and J usage is TRDJ3; TRDD3 matches 12 bases. No J segment appears in TCRdb, so it was assigned here by matching the sequence to germline. Germline CDR1 reads GEAIGNYY; CDR2 reads EKD. The CDR3 length is 22 residues. CDR3 sequence: CACDTVLGDTRGSSWDTRKMFF. CDR3 DNA sequence: TGTGCCTGTGACACCGTACTGGGGGATACTCGGGGGAGCTCCTGGGACACCCGAAAGATGTTTTTC.

In its sample, this clone ranks as medium-sized. The chain is built from TRDV1 and TRDJ3; possibly TRDD2 or TRDD3 for D (5 bases each). Germline V gene lookup returns CDR1 TSWWSYY and CDR2 QGS. Trimming took off 1 base at V and 4 bases at J, with 35 bases between the two ends. The CDR3 consists of 25 residues. The CDR3 region is CALGEPPSIPTAYHSGRWDTRQMFF. The DNA of the CDR3 is TGTGCTCTTGGGGAACCCCCGTCTATACCTACCGCCTACCATTCTGGGCGTTGGGACACCCGACAGATGTTTTTC.

This clone is medium-sized (0.01 to 0.1%). The chain has TRDV2 and TRDJ3; TRDD3 matches 13 bases. CDR3 length: 22 amino acids. Trimming at V came to 2 bases and at J to 0 bases, leaving 12 bases not matched to a gene. Germline lookup yields CDR1 GEAIGNYY and CDR2 EKD. In nucleotides, the CDR3 is TGTGCCTGTGACAATAAATACTGGGGGATACGCCGGAGCTCCTGGGACACCCGACAGATGTTTTTC. It encodes CACDNKYWGIRRSSWDTRQMFF.

The chain links TRDV1 to TRDJ1; D perhaps matches TRDD3 (10 bases). The J gene is not listed in TCRdb, so it was assigned here from a DNA match to germline. The CDR3 length is 26 residues. Germline CDR1 is TSWWSYY and CDR2 is QGS. V dropped 3 bases and J dropped 1 base, with 45 bases sitting between them. The CDR3 DNA sequence: TGTGCTCTTGGGGATGGGAAAGGCGGGTCTCCTTCCTACTGGAGGGGGGATACGCGTACCACCGATAAACTCATCTTT. This codes for CALGDGKGGSPSYWRGDTRTTDKLIF.

By frequency in the sample, this clone is medium-sized (0.01 to 0.1%). This chain connects TRDV1 to TRDJ1; TRDD3 matches 11 bases. The CDR3 runs 20 residues. Germline CDR1 and CDR2: TSWWSYY and QGS. The junction had 18 bases not matched to a gene; V was cut back by 6 bases and J by 0 bases. CDR3 loop: CALGPRRGWGILWHTDKLIF. CDR3 nucleotides: TGTGCTCTTGGTCCTAGGAGGGGCTGGGGGATACTTTGGCACACCGATAAACTCATCTTT.

This clone is classed as medium-sized. This CDR3 is also generated by other DNA sequences in the sample. In DNA, the CDR3 is TGTGCCTGTGACACGGTCGTGTTCTTGGGCCCTCCTCGAGTACTGGGGGATTCCAAGTACACCGATAAACTCATCTTT. It yields the protein CACDTVVFLGPPRVLGDSKYTDKLIF. This sequence joins TRDV2 and TRDJ1; 10 bases align to TRDD3. After removal of 1 base from V and 0 bases from J, the junction contained 34 bases not matched to a gene. Germline-derived CDR1 and CDR2 are GEAIGNYY and EKD. CDR3 length: 26 residues.

V usage is TRDV2 and J usage is TRDJ1; TRDD2 matches 8 bases. TCRdb leaves out the J gene; it was filled in here by matching the DNA to germline. This CDR3 has 20 residues. CDR1 GEAIGNYY and CDR2 EKD come from the germline V gene. The V segment lost 3 bases and the J segment 6 bases; nucleotides outside the gene matches: 26. In DNA form, the CDR3 reads TGTGCCTGTGACCCGGCCACTTCCTACAACAATCGACTGGGTGCCTATAAACTCATCTTT. This encodes CACDPATSYNNRLGAYKLIF.

Regarding this clone: One end of the junction is discordant with germline, which a read error may explain. This sequence joins TRDV2 and TRDJ3; 8 bases are a match to TRDD3. Germline V CDR1 and CDR2: GEAIGNYY, EKD. This CDR3 has 18 residues. The CDR3 nucleotides are TGTGCCTGTGACGGACTGGGGGCGACCTCCTGGGACACCCAACAGATGTTTTTC. Translating gives CACDGLGATSWDTQQMFF.

The chain has TRDV1 and TRDJ2, with 8 bases fitting TRDD3. Here the J gene was assigned by germline matching of the DNA, as TCRdb has none. Per germline, CDR1 TSWWSYY and CDR2 QGS. The CDR3 loop spans 23 amino acids. J gave up 1 base and V 2 bases, and 24 bases lay outside the gene matches. The CDR3 region is CALGEGKSLHLNWGPLLTAQLFF. The CDR3, as DNA: TGTGCTCTTGGGGAAGGGAAGAGCCTACACCTCAACTGGGGGCCCCTTTTGACAGCACAACTCTTCTTT.

The chain combines TRDV3 with TRDJ1; 9 bases agree with TRDD3. TCRdb lists no J gene, so it was determined here by aligning the DNA to germline. Germline CDR1 and CDR2: TVYSNPD and GDNSRS (reference sequence). Unmatched junction bases numbered 23, after V lost 4 bases and J lost 5 bases. This CDR3 spans 18 amino acids. CDR3 bases: TGTGCCTCCCGGGCCTCAGGTTACTGGGGGAGAAGGGAAGATAAACTCATCTTT. As protein: CASRASGYWGRREDKLIF.

About this clone itself: This same CDR3 is encoded by further DNA sequences in the sample. This chain links TRAV29/DV5 with TRDJ1; 7 bases fit TRDD3. This CDR3 contains 25 residues. CDR1 and CDR2 (germline): NSMFDY, ISSIKDK. After removal of 0 bases from V and 0 bases from J, the junction contained 35 bases not matched to a gene. The CDR3 DNA reads as TGTGCAGCAAGCGCAGGAGGGGATAGGGGAAAGCCCCGTCGTCTCTCCGTCGGGTACACCGATAAACTCATCTTT. This encodes CAASAGGDRGKPRRLSVGYTDKLIF.

A few counts support this clone. This could be a read error, since a much larger clone is one nucleotide away. The V and J genes are TRAV29/DV5 and TRDJ2, with D perhaps matching TRDD2 (5 bases). The length of the CDR3 is 13 residues. Germline CDR1 and CDR2: NSMFDY and ISSIKDK. The CDR3 spells CAAKTLLAAQPFF. DNA for the CDR3: TGTGCAGCAAAGACCCTACTCGCAGCACAACCCTTCTTT.

In regard to this clone: Given a much more abundant clone one base away, this may be a read error. Here the CDR3 reads CALGDPRVLGDGYRDKLIF. CDR3 DNA sequence: TGTGCTCTTGGGGATCCACGTGTACTGGGGGATGGCTACCGCGATAAACTCATCTTT. The rearrangement links TRDV1 to TRDJ1, with 10 positions matching TRDD3. The J gene, missing from TCRdb, was assigned here through DNA to germline matching. CDR1 and CDR2 from the germline V gene are TSWWSYY and QGS. The CDR3 is 19 residues long. With V trimmed by 3 bases and J by 4 bases, 17 bases remained unmatched.

This clone was seen a handful of times. The sample carries other DNA sequences with the same CDR3. The rearrangement uses TRDV3 and TRDJ1; no reliable D call. The CDR3 spans 15 residues. Deletions cut 2 bases from V and 0 bases from J, with 16 bases between. Germline V gives CDR1 TVYSNPD, CDR2 GDNSRS (reference sequence). The CDR3 region has the DNA TGTGCCTTTTTACCGCGACTTAGGTACACCGATAAACTCATCTTT. Encoded protein: CAFLPRLRYTDKLIF.

As to this clone: This could be a read error, since a much larger clone is one nucleotide away. This CDR3 is also generated by other DNA sequences in the sample. This chain links TRDV2 with TRDJ1; tentatively, D is TRDD2 (5 bases). Germline CDR1 is GEAIGNYY and CDR2 is EKD. Deletions cut 0 bases from V and 11 bases from J, with 15 bases between. This CDR3 contains 13 residues. CDR3 protein: CACDTVGPSGLIF. Written as DNA, the CDR3 is TGTGCCTGTGACACCGTCGGGCCTTCGGGGCTCATCTTT.

As concerns this clone: Since a much larger clone is just one base distant, this may be a read error. The J segment is TRDJ3; no V gene was assigned; the table names TRDD3, a call not compared with the DNA. The CDR3 has 18 residues. CDR3 DNA: TGTGCCTGTGACGGACTGGGGGCGACCTCCTTGGACACCCGACAGATGTTTTTC. This codes for CACDGLGATSLDTRQMFF.

The chain combines TRDV1 with TRDJ1; D may be TRDD2 (6 bases). The V and J ends lost 1 base and 1 base respectively, with 22 bases between them. The CDR3 runs to 19 residues. Per the germline V gene, CDR1 is TSWWSYY and CDR2 is QGS. The CDR3 sequence: CALGERSSSCTESTDKLIF. The CDR3 DNA sequence: TGTGCTCTTGGGGAACGGTCTTCCTCCTGTACTGAGAGCACCGATAAACTCATCTTT.

This clone was detected a few times. The chain has TRDV1 and TRDJ1; D tentatively fits TRDD2 or TRDD3 (7 bases each). The CDR3 is 25 amino acids. Trimming stripped 5 bases from V and 0 bases from J, with 43 bases between. The germline V gene has CDR1 TSWWSYY and CDR2 QGS. CDR3 bases: TGTGCTCTTGGGCCCCAACCCCAAGCGGGTTCCTACTGTTTGGGGGGGATCCCGTACACCGATAAACTCATCTTT. Amino acid sequence: CALGPQPQAGSYCLGGIPYTDKLIF.

As concerns this clone: A single base separates this from a much larger clone, so it may be a read error. The rearrangement uses TRDV3 and TRDJ1; tentative D call: TRDD3 (6 bases). The J gene, absent from TCRdb, was called here by matching the DNA to germline. Trimming cost V 4 bases and J 0 bases, with 27 bases left between them. CDR1 and CDR2 (germline): TVYSNPD, GDNSRS (reference sequence). This CDR3 has 18 residues. In nucleotides, the CDR3 is TGTGCCTCCAGGCTTAGGGGGCCTAGGGGATCTTACACCGATAAACTCATCTTT. Its translation is CASRLRGPRGSYTDKLIF.

This clone was seen a handful of times. The chain links TRDV3 to TRDJ1; 10 bases map to TRDD3. V dropped 3 bases and J dropped 0; count of bases not matched to a gene: 16. The CDR3 is 18 residues long. Per the germline V gene, CDR1 is TVYSNPD and CDR2 is GDNSRS (reference sequence). CDR3 protein: CAFGLPKVLGDYTDKLIF. Written as DNA, the CDR3 is TGTGCCTTCGGCCTTCCAAAAGTACTGGGGGATTACACCGATAAACTCATCTTT.

Called V gene: TRDV2; the J gene was not called; the DNA was not compared with TRDD3, the D call given in the table. The CDR3 has 20 residues. CDR1 is GEAIGNYY and CDR2 is EKD in the germline V gene. CDR3 sequence: CACDTGTGGSSSWDTRHMFF. CDR3 DNA sequence: TGTGCCTGTGACACCGGAACTGGGGGATCTAGCTCCTGGGACACCCGACACATGTTTTTC.

Worth noting for this clone: A much bigger clone sits one base away, suggesting this may be a read error. Other DNA sequences of this sample code for an identical CDR3. The CDR3 reads CACDTVGGALTAQLFF. Here the CDR3 DNA reads TGTGCCTGTGACACTGTGGGGGGAGCTTTGACAGCACAACTCTTCTTT. The chain has TRDV2 and TRDJ2; possibly TRDD3 for D (6 bases). From germline, CDR1 is GEAIGNYY and CDR2 EKD. There are 16 residues in the CDR3. The V gene lost 1 base and the J gene lost 0 bases, with 11 bases spanning the gap.

Sample share makes this clone medium-sized (0.01 to 0.1%). The same CDR3 arises from other DNA sequences in this sample as well. The V and J genes are TRAV29/DV5 and TRDJ1, with 10 bases that match TRDD3. CDR1 and CDR2 (germline): NSMFDY, ISSIKDK. The length of the CDR3 is 19 residues. Trimming took 5 bases from V and 2 from J; bases not matched to a gene: 21. CDR3 coding DNA: TGTGCAGCTCTACGTACTGGGGGATCAGTCATGTGTGAGACCGATAAACTCATCTTT. Protein: CAALRTGGSVMCETDKLIF.

As regards this clone: One end of the junction is discordant with germline, which a read error may explain. The chain recombines TRDV2 with TRDJ3, with 10 bases matching TRDD3. The germline gives CDR1 GEAIGNYY, CDR2 EKD. The CDR3 contains 22 residues. This CDR3 is CACDTVYWGIVPSSWDTRPMFF. The CDR3 DNA is TGTGCCTGTGACACCGTCTACTGGGGGATCGTACCTAGCTCCTGGGACACCCGACCGATGTTTTTC.